The source of this TCR beta chain is a study of blood T cells in healthy people across ages. Study-level findings and limits: Age showed a roughly linear inverse relationship with TCR beta diversity per million T cells.

Together with a sample-barcoded 5' primer, a J-beta primer mix was included in a second PCR lasting about 7 to 12 cycles. TCRdb re-analysed the 5' RACE reads in MiXCR, keeping a single row per CDR3 protein. Counted here are about 800,000 distinct CDR3 sequences, 55% to 70% occurring once; the ten biggest clones make up approximately 23%. The CDR3 extends over 14 amino acids. The V gene's germline CDR1 is ENHRY and CDR2 SYGVKD. Trimming cost V 5 bases and J 2 bases, with 12 bases left between them. As to this clonotype: Its target is unknown.

PBMCs were isolated at a quantity of at least 6 million per sample. J is TRBJ2-5 and V is TRBV10-3; D is uncertain. The receptor's source is a man aged 25 to 45 in good health. Sequencing input: blood. CDR3 in DNA: TGTGCCATCAGTCGCACTGGTGGGCAAGAGACCCAGTACTTC. It yields the protein CAISRTGGQETQYF.